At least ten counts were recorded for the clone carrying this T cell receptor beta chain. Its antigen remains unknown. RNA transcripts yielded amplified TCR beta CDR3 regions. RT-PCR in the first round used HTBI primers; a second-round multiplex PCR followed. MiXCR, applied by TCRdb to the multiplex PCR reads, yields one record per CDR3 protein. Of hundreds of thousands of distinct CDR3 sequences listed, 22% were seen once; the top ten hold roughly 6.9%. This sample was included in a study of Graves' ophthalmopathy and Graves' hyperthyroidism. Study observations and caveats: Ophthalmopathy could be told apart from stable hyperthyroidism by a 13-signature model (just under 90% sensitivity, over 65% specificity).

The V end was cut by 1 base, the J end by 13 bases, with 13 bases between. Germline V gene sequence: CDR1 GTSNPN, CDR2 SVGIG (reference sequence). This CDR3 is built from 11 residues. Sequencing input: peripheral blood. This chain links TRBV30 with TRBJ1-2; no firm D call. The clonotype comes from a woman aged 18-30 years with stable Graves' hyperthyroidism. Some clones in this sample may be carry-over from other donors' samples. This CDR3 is CAWSGRPEFTF. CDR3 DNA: TGTGCCTGGAGTGGCAGGCCCGAATTCACCTTC.